This T cell receptor (beta chain) was sequenced for a study of CD8 T cells in ankylosing spondylitis (dated by TCRdb to 2017 to 2019). A note on the overall study: The study set out to find disease-linked TCR variants by profiling T cell receptor beta repertoires in ankylosing spondylitis patients and healthy donors. The full study cohort comprised roughly 24 ankylosing spondylitis patients and 85 to 120 healthy donors. Peripheral blood samples were taken, and synovial fluid was additionally collected from ankylosing spondylitis patients.

Beyond this particular receptor, the publication reports: A TCR beta motif made up of about eight highly homologous amino acid variants appeared to be characteristic of blood from ankylosing spondylitis patients. Some motif variants had previously been reported in the synovial fluid and blood of reactive arthritis patients, which suggests shared mechanisms of disease initiation. According to the report, matched synovial fluid samples from ankylosing spondylitis patients were significantly enriched for the disease-linked clones. The disease-linked clones showed a CD8+ phenotype and occurred at relatively low frequencies in peripheral blood.

The sample holds many counts of this clonotype. What antigen it recognizes has not been identified. No much larger clone is present one base from it, and per-base qualities are unavailable. V is pared back by 2 bases and J by 1 base, with 20 bases lying between the germline termini. Inclusive of the bounding cysteine and phenylalanine, the CDR3 is 18 residues long. This entry keeps only the CDR3 DNA: 54 bases, framed from base 1. The germline V gene supplies CDR1 SGHRS and CDR2 YFSETQ. TCRdb names Illumina HiSeq 2500 as the instrument used. Quantitative 5'-RACE with molecular barcodes was the method used to prepare the TCR beta libraries. The authors' analysis ran thus. A new computational method, built on a probabilistic model of VDJ rearrangement, was used to identify disease-linked TCR variants. In-frame beta chains were kept once TCRdb had trimmed the public reads at Q25 with fastp and called clones with MiXCR. Duplicate CDR3 protein sequences are folded into a single record with the most common DNA and genes. None of the V and J calls come from the authors' own analysis; TCRdb made them. For this sample there are about 130,000 distinct CDR3 sequences; around 7% appear just once. The top ten hold 12% of the sample.

Rearrangement joined TRBV5-1 to TRBJ2-3, with the D gene possibly TRBD1 or TRBD2, each one fitting 5 bases. Sequencing input: blood, either unsorted or a sorted T cell fraction (not recorded which). The receptor's source is a male donor with ankylosing spondylitis or in good health (not recorded which). CDR3 loop: CASSFSPEGRKGTDTQYF. The DNA sequence follows: TGCGCCAGCAGCTTTTCCCCCGAGGGGAGAAAGGGCACAGATACGCAGTATTTT.